A single sample is the source of the 32 T cell receptor beta chains below, sequenced in a study of spatial heterogeneity in lung cancer. Time point defined: sample taken at primary tumor resection. TCRdb called the 5' RACE reads again in MiXCR, with one record for every CDR3 protein. The repertoire consists of fewer than 30,000 distinct CDR3 sequences, with just over 7% occurring once and the leading ten covering more than 20%. These receptors have no known antigen. Study-level results: Within tumors, counts of expanded alpha and beta TCRs tracked tumor mutation counts.

Sample: lung tumor tissue, taken at surgery. These receptors came from a male donor with early-stage non-small cell lung cancer.

Ten or more counts support this clonotype. The V gene is TRBV6-1, the J gene TRBJ2-4; D not certain. The V gene's germline CDR1 is MNHNS and CDR2 SASEGT. The CDR3 has 10 residues. V was clipped by 3 bases and J by 9 bases, with 3 bases between them. The CDR3 DNA reads TGTGCCAGCAGTGACGGCATTCAGTACTTC. Translating it yields CASSDGIQYF.

This clonotype came up many times. The V call is TRBV2, the J call TRBJ2-2; no reliable D call. Germline V gene data show CDR1 as SNHLY and CDR2 as FYNNEI. This CDR3 is 11 amino acids long. V was clipped by 8 bases and J by 3 bases, with 4 bases between them. The CDR3 bases are TGTGCCAGCCAGTACACCGGGGAGCTGTTTTTT. This codes for CASQYTGELFF.

This clonotype has just a few counts. The J gene is TRBJ2-1, the V gene TRBV4-1, with TRBD1 matching over 10 bases. V lost 4 bases, J lost 8 bases, and 8 bases stayed unmatched. CDR3 length equals 15 residues. Germline loops: CDR1 MGHRA, CDR2 YSYEKL. CDR3 residues: CASSPGTGEGYEQFF. The CDR3 DNA follows: TGCGCCAGCAGCCCGGGGACAGGGGAAGGCTATGAGCAGTTCTTC.

There are many counts of this clonotype. V gene TRBV5-1 combines with J gene TRBJ2-4; D may match TRBD1 or TRBD2 (5 bases each). This CDR3 contains 14 residues. The V end was cut by 0 bases, the J end by 8 bases, with 12 bases between. Germline V lookup: CDR1 SGHRS, CDR2 YFSETQ. The CDR3 DNA reads TGCGCCAGCAGCTTGGAGAAGGGGCGGGACATTCAGTACTTC. Translated: CASSLEKGRDIQYF.

This chain uses TRBV6-1 with TRBJ1-1; D unclear. The germline CDR1 and CDR2 sequences are MNHNS and SASEGT. This CDR3 has 12 residues. Trimming cost V 3 bases and J 11 bases, with 13 bases left between them. CDR3 sequence (DNA): TGTGCCAGCAGTGACCCGGGATTGGCGGCTTTCTTT. The encoded protein is CASSDPGLAAFF.

This clonotype was seen at least ten times. This chain uses TRBV29-1 with TRBJ2-5; D gene uncertain. The CDR3 spans 10 residues. The germline V gene has CDR1 SQVTM and CDR2 ANQGSEA. V gave up 5 bases and J gave up 1 base, with 2 bases separating them. The CDR3 here is CSVSQETQYF. Here the CDR3 DNA reads TGCAGCGTTAGCCAAGAGACCCAGTACTTC.

Points on this clonotype: This may be a read error, as it is one base from a much larger clone. As the CDR3 is not closed by the conserved phenylalanine or tryptophan, this likely results from a read error. This sequence joins TRBV28 and TRBJ2-7, with no clear D. Germline CDR1 MDHEN, CDR2 SYDVKM. The CDR3 is 11 amino acids. The V end was cut by 7 bases, the J end by 3 bases, with 7 bases between. CDR3 nucleotides: TGTGCCAGCACCTCACACTACGAGCAGTACCTC. This encodes CASTSHYEQYL.

This clonotype was seen a few times. This chain uses TRBV24-1 with TRBJ2-1; 9 positions agree with TRBD1. V lost 7 bases and J lost 9; bases outside the gene matches: 3. This CDR3 contains 12 residues. From germline, CDR1 is KGHDR and CDR2 SFDVKD. Here the CDR3 reads CATSGTGSEQFF. The CDR3 DNA reads TGTGCCACCAGCGGGACAGGGAGTGAGCAGTTCTTC.

The chain recombines TRBV28 with TRBJ2-1; 10 bases match TRBD2. Germline V gene lookup returns CDR1 MDHEN and CDR2 SYDVKM. The CDR3 length is 14 residues. The DNA for the CDR3 is TGTGGATCGTATAGCGGGGGGTCGTACAATGAGCAGTTCTTC. Translating gives CGSYSGGSYNEQFF.

The chain is built from TRBV21-1 and TRBJ1-2. TRBV21-1 is a pseudogene segment. CDR3 length: 15 residues. CDR3 sequence reads: CASSKSRWWVHGYTF. CDR3 DNA: TGTGCCAGCAGCAAATCCAGGTGGTGGGTCCATGGCTACACCTTC.

This clonotype was seen ten or more times. The chain recombines TRBV7-2 with TRBJ2-4, with TRBD1 matching over 8 bases. Germline CDR1 is SGHTA and CDR2 is FQGNSA. V trimming: 4 bases; J trimming: 6 bases; junction bases outside the gene matches: 2. The CDR3 has 13 residues. The CDR3 here is CASSSGTGNIQYF. The CDR3, as DNA: TGTGCCAGCAGCTCCGGGACAGGAAACATTCAGTACTTC. Based on the CDR3 plus reference TRBV7-2 and TRBJ2-4, the full variable domain is GAGVSQSPSNKVTEKGKDVELRCDPISGHTALYWYRQSLGQGLEFLIYFQGNSAPDKSGLPSDRFSAERTGGSVSTLTIQRTQQEDSAVYLCASSSGTGNIQYFGAGTRLSVL.

This clonotype was counted ten times or more. This CDR3 reads CASSPYRSGGYEQYF. CDR3 sequence (DNA): TGTGCCAGCAGCCCATACCGTAGCGGGGGATACGAGCAGTACTTC. The chain combines TRBV7-8 with TRBJ2-7; 9 bases are a match to TRBD2. There are 15 residues in the CDR3. The V and J ends lost 5 bases and 4 bases, in that order; junction bases with no gene match: 9. Germline values: CDR1 SGHVS, CDR2 FQNEAQ.

Many counts were recorded for this clonotype. The chain carries TRBV6-2 or TRBV6-3 and TRBJ1-1, with TRBD1 identical over 7 bases. The CDR3 length is 15 residues. Per the germline V gene, CDR1 is MNHEY and CDR2 is SVGEGT. V gave up 6 bases and J gave up 5 bases; unmatched junction bases: 12. The CDR3 protein is CASSPPTGRNTEAFF. CDR3 sequence (DNA): TGTGCCAGCAGCCCACCGACAGGGAGGAATACTGAAGCTTTCTTT.

This clonotype was recorded many times. This sequence joins TRBV18 and TRBJ2-3; maybe TRBD1 (6 bases). Germline V gene lookup returns CDR1 KGHSH and CDR2 LQKENI. Trimming stripped 4 bases from V and 6 bases from J, with 14 bases between. This CDR3 region has 14 residues. The CDR3 coding sequence is TGTGCCAGCTCACTCTCTTCACAGGGCGATACGCAGTATTTT. Amino acid sequence: CASSLSSQGDTQYF.

The chain has TRBV4-3 and TRBJ2-4; 7 bases agree with TRBD2. The CDR3 spans 15 residues. V was pared by 1 base and J by 8 bases, with 8 bases of the junction left unmatched. Germline CDR1 reads LGHNA; CDR2 reads YSLEER. The CDR3 region is CASSQVRGDVDIQYF. Written as DNA, the CDR3 is TGCGCCAGCAGCCAAGTTCGGGGGGACGTGGACATTCAGTACTTC.

This clonotype appeared many times. This rearrangement joins TRBV12-3 or TRBV12-4 to TRBJ2-2; 9 bases are a match to TRBD1. The CDR3 covers 17 residues. V gave up 5 bases and J gave up 0 bases; unmatched junction bases: 7. The CDR3 bases are TGTGCCAGCAGTACGGGACAGGGCGTCCCGAACACCGGGGAGCTGTTTTTT. It is translated as CASSTGQGVPNTGELFF.

This clonotype was recorded once. This chain links TRBV7-2 with TRBJ1-5; TRBD1 matches at 10 bases. The CDR3 loop spans 17 amino acids. V was pared by 6 bases and J by 2 bases, with 10 bases of the junction left unmatched. Germline V gene lookup returns CDR1 SGHTA and CDR2 FQGNSA. CDR3 in DNA: TGTGCCAGCAGTAGAGGACAGGGGGTAATTGGCAATCAGCCCCAGCATTTT. This gives the protein CASSRGQGVIGNQPQHF.

The gene calls are TRBV9 and TRBJ2-3; the D gene could be TRBD1 or TRBD2 (5 bases each). CDR1 and CDR2 (germline): SGDLS, YYNGEE. The V end lost 4 bases, the J end lost 4 bases, and 13 bases lay between the germline ends. The CDR3 length is 14 residues. The CDR3 sequence is CASSRDPAADTQYF. The CDR3 nucleotides read TGTGCCAGCAGCCGGGACCCGGCTGCAGATACGCAGTATTTT.

This clonotype is classed as medium-sized (0.01 to 0.1%). The chain recombines TRBV3-1 with TRBJ2-7; no clear D. Trimming took 2 bases from V and 5 from J, leaving 7 bases between them. There are 12 residues in the CDR3. CDR1 and CDR2 from the germline V gene are LGHDT and YNNKEL (reference sequence). The CDR3 sequence: CASSQIYHEQYF. DNA for the CDR3: TGTGCCAGCAGCCAAATCTACCACGAGCAGTACTTC.

This clonotype has a count of ten or more. In DNA form, the CDR3 reads TGTGCCAGCAGCAATAGCGGGGGGAACTACAATGAGCAGTTCTTC. It translates to CASSNSGGNYNEQFF. The chain is built from TRBV7-6 and TRBJ2-1; TRBD2 matches 10 bases. There are 15 residues in the CDR3. V was pared by 5 bases and J by 3 bases, with 4 bases of the junction left unmatched. Per the germline V gene, CDR1 is SGHVS and CDR2 is FNYEAQ.

This clonotype showed up many times. The V call is TRBV7-8, the J call TRBJ2-1; TRBD2 matches at 9 bases. V lost 1 base and J lost 7; bases outside the gene matches: 5. The CDR3 sequence is 15 residues long. Per germline, CDR1 SGHVS and CDR2 FQNEAQ. The CDR3 loop reads CASSLVGSGGNEQFF. As DNA, the CDR3 is TGTGCCAGCAGCTTAGTAGGCAGCGGGGGGAATGAGCAGTTCTTC.

This clonotype has ten or more counts. This chain connects TRBV10-3 to TRBJ1-2, with D possibly TRBD1 on 5 matching bases. The CDR3 has 12 residues. V lost 7 bases, J lost 2 bases, and 8 bases lay in between. Germline values: CDR1 ENHRY, CDR2 SYGVKD. The CDR3 DNA sequence: TGTGCCATCAACCGGGACAACTATGGCTACACCTTC. Its protein is CAINRDNYGYTF.

This clonotype came up many times. The chain links TRBV28 to TRBJ2-2; D remains ambiguous. Germline V gene sequence: CDR1 MDHEN, CDR2 SYDVKM. Between the trimmed V and J ends, which lost 4 bases and 1 base, there was a span of 10 bases. The CDR3 totals 15 residues. The CDR3 sequence: CASSSDGRNTGELFF. The CDR3 nucleotides are TGTGCCAGCAGTTCGGATGGCAGGAACACCGGGGAGCTGTTTTTT. Supplemented by reference TRBV28 and TRBJ2-2, the full variable domain reads DVKVTQSSRYLVKRTGEKVFLECVQDMDHENMFWYRQDPGLGLRLIYFSYDVKMKEKGDIPEGYSVSREKKERFSLILESASTNQTSMYLCASSSDGRNTGELFFGEGSRLTVL.

This clonotype came up many times. The CDR3 DNA reads TGTGCCAGCAGTGGACAGGGAGGAAATCAGCCCCAGCATTTT. Its protein is CASSGQGGNQPQHF. The gene calls are TRBV2 and TRBJ1-5; 7 bases fit TRBD1. Unmatched junction bases numbered 4, after V lost 4 bases and J lost 4 bases. Germline CDR1 and CDR2: SNHLY and FYNNEI. The CDR3 has 14 residues. Filled out from reference TRBV2 and TRBJ1-5, the complete variable domain reads EPEVTQTPSHQVTQMGQEVILRCVPISNHLYFYWYRQILGQKVEFLVSFYNNEISEKSEIFDDQFSVERPDGSNFTLKIRSTKLEDSAMYFCASSGQGGNQPQHFGDGTRLSIL.

This clonotype was counted ten times or more. The chain couples TRBV24-1 to TRBJ1-4; 7 bases line up with TRBD1. J gave up 5 bases and V 3 bases, and 8 bases lay outside the gene matches. The V gene's germline CDR1 is KGHDR and CDR2 SFDVKD. There are 16 residues in the CDR3. Here the CDR3 reads CATSDPGQEGNEKLFF. The CDR3 DNA follows: TGTGCCACCAGTGATCCAGGACAGGAGGGGAATGAAAAACTGTTTTTT.

This clonotype has a count of ten or more. The CDR3 DNA reads TGCGCCAGCAGCTTGAGACAGGATTGGGATGAGCAGTTCTTC. Its translation is CASSLRQDWDEQFF. The J gene is TRBJ2-1, the V gene TRBV5-1; maybe TRBD1 (6 bases). CDR3 size: 14 residues. The ends were cut back, 1 base at V and 8 bases at J, with 13 bases in the middle. Germline CDR1 and CDR2: SGHRS and YFSETQ.

This clonotype was seen many times. The chain recombines TRBV7-2 with TRBJ2-1; D may correspond to TRBD1 or TRBD2 (5 bases each). From germline, CDR1 is SGHTA and CDR2 FQGNSA. Trimming left V 1 base short and J 0 bases short, with 16 bases between. The CDR3 sequence is 18 residues long. Here the CDR3 DNA reads TGTGCCAGCAGCTTAGGGTTGCCGGGACGGAGCTCCTACAATGAGCAGTTCTTC. Protein sequence: CASSLGLPGRSSYNEQFF.

Ten or more counts support this clonotype. The CDR3 loop reads CASSQQGAGQPQHF. CDR3 sequence (DNA): TGTGCCAGCAGCCAACAGGGGGCGGGTCAGCCCCAGCATTTT. The chain combines TRBV7-9 with TRBJ1-5; 9 nucleotides match TRBD1. The junction had 5 bases not matched to a gene; V was cut back by 5 bases and J by 6 bases. This CDR3 is built from 14 residues. The germline gives CDR1 SEHNR, CDR2 FQNEAQ (reference sequence). Based on the CDR3 plus reference TRBV7-9 and TRBJ1-5, the full variable domain is DTGVSQNPRHKITKRGQNVTFRCDPISEHNRLYWYRQTLGQGPEFLTYFQNEAQLEKSRLLSDRFSAERPKGSFSTLEIQRTEQGDSAMYLCASSQQGAGQPQHFGDGTRLSIL.

This clonotype was detected ten times or more. The V call is TRBV6-1, the J call TRBJ2-1; D is unclear. V dropped 4 bases and J dropped 5 bases, with 15 bases sitting between them. CDR3 length: 15 amino acids. CDR1 and CDR2 (germline): MNHNS, SASEGT. CDR3 bases: TGTGCCAGCAGTGGGAGAGGTTTAGGGAACAATGAGCAGTTCTTC. Its translation is CASSGRGLGNNEQFF.

In its sample, this clonotype was seen a few times. The CDR3 reads CASSSTDRAMNSPLHF. The DNA of the CDR3 is TGTGCCAGCAGCTCTACCGACAGGGCAATGAATTCACCCCTCCACTTT. This chain connects TRBV7-9 to TRBJ1-6; 7 bases align to TRBD1. The ends lost 4 bases at V and 7 bases at J; junction bases unmatched: 10. CDR3 length equals 16 residues. Germline lookup yields CDR1 SEHNR and CDR2 FQNEAQ (reference sequence).

The genes are TRBV27 and TRBJ2-1; 11 bases are a match to TRBD1. Germline V lookup: CDR1 MNHEY, CDR2 SMNVEV (reference sequence). There are 15 residues in the CDR3. V gave up 0 bases and J gave up 10 bases; unmatched junction bases: 5. The DNA of the CDR3 is TGTGCCAGCAGTTTATCCTGGACAGGGGGCCGGGAGCAGTTCTTC. Its protein product is CASSLSWTGGREQFF.

This clonotype was recorded many times. The chain couples TRBV20-1 to TRBJ2-3, with 8 bases that match TRBD1. Germline CDR1 and CDR2: DFQATT and SNEGSKA (reference sequence). The CDR3 spans 13 residues. V lost 0 bases, J lost 11 bases, and 7 bases stayed unmatched. DNA of the CDR3: TGCAGTGCTAGAGATCAGGGGGCGGTAGAGCAGTATTTT. As protein: CSARDQGAVEQYF.